The rows below give T cell receptor beta chains drawn from one sample of a study of CD4 T cells in relation to SARS-CoV-2 and coronaviruses. For these receptors, no antigen is known. Here immunoSEQ multiplex PCR was the method, and the copy in TCRdb shows in-frame clones only, minus some. The sample gives some 19,000 clones, 70% to 85% of which show up once; about 29% is in the top ten. Sequences were obtained from CD4+ T cells from PBMCs, cultured in vitro. Receptors originate from a human donor in good health. Each CDR3 is given without its conserved first and last residue. The order of the fields is J gene, V gene, CDR3 protein.

>TRBJ2-2|TRBV3-1/TRBV3-2
ASSQAENTGELF
>TRBJ2-7|TRBV5-1
ASSLVDGSGTSVSYEQY
>TRBJ1-6|TRBV19
ASSIDQNSSPLH
>TRBJ2-7|TRBV10-3
AIGRESYEQY
>TRBJ2-7|TRBV27
ATRQGVWDEQY
>TRBJ1-2|TRBV28
ASCRPPNYGYT
>TRBJ2-2|TRBV10-1
ASSDRADTGELF
>TRBJ2-1|TRBV19
ASSIPSGSYEQF
>TRBJ1-1|TRBV5-1
ASSVNREGTEAF
>TRBJ1-2|TRBV28
ASSLFVQGYT
>TRBJ2-2|TRBV2
ASSPDNANTGELF
>TRBJ2-7|TRBV4-1
ASSQVVARLPYEQY
>TRBJ1-5|TRBV6-6
ASDLRGLSNQPQH
>TRBJ2-7|TRBV18
ASSPPLAGPFGEQY
>TRBJ1-4|TRBV10-3
AISESDSGVGKLF
>TRBJ2-7|TRBV3-1/TRBV3-2
ASSQDWGTRQY
>TRBJ1-2|TRBV5-1
ASSLDGVDGYT
>TRBJ2-3|TRBV14
ASSQGSSRTQY
>TRBJ1-1|TRBV20-1
SASPGSGTEAF
>TRBJ2-1|TRBV3-1/TRBV3-2
ASSQESVGMHEQF
>TRBJ2-7|TRBV7-8
ASSLADRSYEQY
>TRBJ2-7|TRBV12-5
ASGPPGTGYFYEQY
>TRBJ1-4|TRBV5-1
ASSSGQDVEKLF
>TRBJ2-3|TRBV7-9
ASSDNSGSTDTQY
>TRBJ2-1|TRBV5-1
ASSLAFGVSSYNEQF
>TRBJ2-5|TRBV7-9
ASSLGLSEEPQY
>TRBJ2-7|TRBV7-3
ASSLGGSGYEQY
>TRBJ2-7|TRBV3-1/TRBV3-2
ASSQRGLAREQY
>TRBJ1-1|TRBV5-8
ASSWDRGGTEAF
>TRBJ1-6|TRBV2
ASSPRALSSYNSPLH
>TRBJ2-7|TRBV6-1
ASSESVGSGPYEQY
>TRBJ1-6|TRBV3-1/TRBV3-2
ASSQGEIPTLH
>TRBJ2-5|TRBV2
AQNSQETQY
>TRBJ1-1|TRBV3-1/TRBV3-2
ASSQLSTEAF
>TRBJ2-5|TRBV15
ATSTRTSWETQY
>TRBJ1-2|TRBV6-2/TRBV6-3
ASSFLTGEDYGYT
>TRBJ1-1|TRBV7-9
ASSSPGQGITEAF